The 5 T cell receptor beta chains in this list originate from one sample, sequenced in a study of human versus mouse CDR3 diversity and MHC coevolution. Profiled with immunoSEQ multiplex PCR; TCRdb holds only in-frame clones, not every one. The data hold about 81,000 clones, with around 93% observed a single time. The sequencing sample was made of naive CD4+ T cells from blood. Noted subset: CD45RO-negative CD62L-positive naive CD4 T cells. These receptors all stem from a person aged 30 to 69 in good health.

V usage is TRBV19 and J usage is TRBJ2-1, with D maybe TRBD1 (6 bases). The CDR3 has 13 amino acids. V lost 7 bases to trimming and J lost 2 bases, with 9 bases between them. CDR1 is LNHDA and CDR2 is SQIVND in the germline V gene (reference sequence). The CDR3 region is CASKRTAYNEQFF. CDR3 bases: TGTGCCAGTAAACGGACAGCCTACAATGAGCAGTTCTTC.

The rearrangement links TRBV9 to TRBJ2-1, with 9 bases lining up with TRBD1. In germline, CDR1 is SGDLS, CDR2 YYNGEE. The trim removed 4 bases at V and 7 bases at J, leaving 9 bases unmatched. The CDR3 loop spans 15 amino acids. CDR3 sequence reads: CASSTSGTGMNEQFF. The CDR3 DNA reads TGTGCCAGCAGCACGTCCGGGACAGGGATGAATGAGCAGTTCTTC.

This chain connects TRBV7-8 to TRBJ2-7; 7 bases match TRBD2. CDR1 and CDR2 from the germline V gene are SGHVS and FQNEAQ. This CDR3 spans 17 amino acids. J lost 1 base, V lost 5 bases, and 14 bases had no gene match. The CDR3 DNA is TGTGCCAGCAGCCGCGGTGTGGCGGCGGGAGTTTCCTACGAGCAGTACTTC. As protein: CASSRGVAAGVSYEQYF.

The chain links TRBV18 to TRBJ2-6, with 7 bases identical to TRBD1. There are 17 residues in the CDR3. CDR1 is KGHSH and CDR2 is LQKENI in the germline V gene. The ends lost 5 bases at V and 4 bases at J; junction bases unmatched: 11. CDR3 nucleotide sequence: TGTGCCAGCTCATTCCCGACAGGGCTAGTGGGGGCCAACGTCCTGACTTTC. Translation gives CASSFPTGLVGANVLTF.

The chain recombines TRBV9 with TRBJ1-4; 11 bases are shared with TRBD1. V dropped 3 bases and J dropped 10; count of bases not matched to a gene: 5. Germline CDR1 and CDR2: SGDLS and YYNGEE. The CDR3 loop spans 14 amino acids. CDR3 in DNA: TGTGCCAGCAGCGCCGGACAGGGGGCTGTAAAACTGTTTTTT. The encoded protein is CASSAGQGAVKLFF. Using reference TRBV9 and TRBJ1-4 for the parts outside the CDR3, the full variable domain is DSGVTQTPKHLITATGQRVTLRCSPRSGDLSVYWYQQSLDQGLQFLIQYYNGEERAKGNILERFSAQQFPDLHSELNLSSLELGDSALYFCASSAGQGAVKLFFGSGTQLSVL.